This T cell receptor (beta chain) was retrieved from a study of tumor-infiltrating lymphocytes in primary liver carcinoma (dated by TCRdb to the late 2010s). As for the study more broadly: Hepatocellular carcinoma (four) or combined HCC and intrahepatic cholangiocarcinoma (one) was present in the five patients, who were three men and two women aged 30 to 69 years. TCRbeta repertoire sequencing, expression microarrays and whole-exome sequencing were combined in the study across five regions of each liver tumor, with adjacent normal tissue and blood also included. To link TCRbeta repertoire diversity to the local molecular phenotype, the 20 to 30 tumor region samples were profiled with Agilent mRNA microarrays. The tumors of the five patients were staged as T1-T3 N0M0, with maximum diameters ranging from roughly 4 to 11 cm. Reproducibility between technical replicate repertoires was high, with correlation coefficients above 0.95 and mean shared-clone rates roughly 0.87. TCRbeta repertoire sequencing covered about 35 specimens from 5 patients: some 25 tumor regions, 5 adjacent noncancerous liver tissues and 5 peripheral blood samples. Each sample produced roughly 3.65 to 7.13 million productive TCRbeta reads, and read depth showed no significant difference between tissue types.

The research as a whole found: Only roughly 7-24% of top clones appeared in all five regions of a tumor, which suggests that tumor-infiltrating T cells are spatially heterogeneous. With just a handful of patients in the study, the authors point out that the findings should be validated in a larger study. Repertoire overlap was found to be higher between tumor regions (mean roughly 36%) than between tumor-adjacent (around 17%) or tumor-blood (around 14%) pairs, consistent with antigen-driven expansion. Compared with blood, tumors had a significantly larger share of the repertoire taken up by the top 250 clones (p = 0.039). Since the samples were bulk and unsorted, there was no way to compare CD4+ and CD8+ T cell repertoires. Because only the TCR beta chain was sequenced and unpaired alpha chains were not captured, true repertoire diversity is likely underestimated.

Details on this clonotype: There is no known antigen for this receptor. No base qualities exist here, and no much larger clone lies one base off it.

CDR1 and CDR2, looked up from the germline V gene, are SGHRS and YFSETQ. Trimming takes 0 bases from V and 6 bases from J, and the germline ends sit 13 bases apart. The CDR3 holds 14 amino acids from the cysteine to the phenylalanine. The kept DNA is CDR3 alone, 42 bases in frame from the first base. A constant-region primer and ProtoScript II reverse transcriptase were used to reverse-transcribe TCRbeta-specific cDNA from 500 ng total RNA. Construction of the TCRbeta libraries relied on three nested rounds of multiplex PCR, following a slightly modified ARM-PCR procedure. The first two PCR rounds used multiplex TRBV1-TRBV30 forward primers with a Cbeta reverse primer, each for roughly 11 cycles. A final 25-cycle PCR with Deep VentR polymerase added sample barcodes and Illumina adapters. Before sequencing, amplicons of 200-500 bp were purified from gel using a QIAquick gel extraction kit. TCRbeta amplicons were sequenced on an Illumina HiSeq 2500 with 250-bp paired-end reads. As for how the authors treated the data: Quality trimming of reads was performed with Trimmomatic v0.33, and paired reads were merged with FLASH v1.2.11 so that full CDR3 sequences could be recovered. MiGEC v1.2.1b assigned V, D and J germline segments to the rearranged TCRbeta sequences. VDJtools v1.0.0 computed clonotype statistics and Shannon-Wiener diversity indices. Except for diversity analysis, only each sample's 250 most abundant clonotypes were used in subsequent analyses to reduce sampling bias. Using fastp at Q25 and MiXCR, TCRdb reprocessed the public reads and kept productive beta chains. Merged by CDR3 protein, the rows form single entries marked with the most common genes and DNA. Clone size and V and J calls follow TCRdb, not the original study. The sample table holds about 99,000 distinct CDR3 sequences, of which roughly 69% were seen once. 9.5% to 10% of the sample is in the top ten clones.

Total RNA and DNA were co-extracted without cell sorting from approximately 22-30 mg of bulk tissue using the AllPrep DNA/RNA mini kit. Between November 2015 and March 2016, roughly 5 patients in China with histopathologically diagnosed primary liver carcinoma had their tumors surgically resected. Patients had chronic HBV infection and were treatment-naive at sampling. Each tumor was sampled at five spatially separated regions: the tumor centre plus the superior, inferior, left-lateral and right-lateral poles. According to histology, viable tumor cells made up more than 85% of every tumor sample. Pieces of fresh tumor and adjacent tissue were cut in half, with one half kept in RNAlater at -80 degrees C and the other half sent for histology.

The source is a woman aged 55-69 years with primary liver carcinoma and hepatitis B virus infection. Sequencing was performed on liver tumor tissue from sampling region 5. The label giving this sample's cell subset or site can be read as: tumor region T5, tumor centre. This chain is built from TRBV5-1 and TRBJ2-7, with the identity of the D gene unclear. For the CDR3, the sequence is CASSLVATASEQYF. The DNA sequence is TGCGCCAGCAGCTTGGTCGCCACTGCGAGCGAGCAGTACTTC. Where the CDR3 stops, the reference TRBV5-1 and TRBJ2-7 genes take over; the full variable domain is KAGVTQTPRYLIKTRGQQVTLSCSPISGHRSVSWYQQTPGQGLQFLFEYFSETQRNKGNFPGRFSGRQFSNSRSEMNVSTLELGDSALYLCASSLVATASEQYFGPGTRLTVT.